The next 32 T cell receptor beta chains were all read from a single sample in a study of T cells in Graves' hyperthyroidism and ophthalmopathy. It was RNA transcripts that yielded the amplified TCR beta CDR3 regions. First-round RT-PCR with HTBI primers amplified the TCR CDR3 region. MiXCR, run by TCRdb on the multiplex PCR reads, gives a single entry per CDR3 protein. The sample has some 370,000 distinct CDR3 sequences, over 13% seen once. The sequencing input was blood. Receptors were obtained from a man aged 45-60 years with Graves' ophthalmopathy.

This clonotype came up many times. The CDR3 spells CASSSRFAETGIFYEQYF. CDR3 DNA sequence: TGTGCCAGCAGTTCCAGGTTTGCAGAGACAGGGATATTCTACGAGCAGTACTTC. The rearrangement joins TRBV12-3 or TRBV12-4 to TRBJ2-7, with 7 bases fitting TRBD1. The trim removed 4 bases at V and 3 bases at J, leaving 18 bases unmatched. The CDR3 loop spans 18 amino acids.

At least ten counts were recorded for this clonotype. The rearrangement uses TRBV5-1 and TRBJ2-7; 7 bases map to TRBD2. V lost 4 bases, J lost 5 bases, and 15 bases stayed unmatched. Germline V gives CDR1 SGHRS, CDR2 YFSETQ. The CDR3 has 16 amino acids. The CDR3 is CASSGIAGLSLNEQYF. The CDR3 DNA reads TGCGCCAGCAGCGGAATAGCGGGTCTCTCTTTAAACGAGCAGTACTTC.

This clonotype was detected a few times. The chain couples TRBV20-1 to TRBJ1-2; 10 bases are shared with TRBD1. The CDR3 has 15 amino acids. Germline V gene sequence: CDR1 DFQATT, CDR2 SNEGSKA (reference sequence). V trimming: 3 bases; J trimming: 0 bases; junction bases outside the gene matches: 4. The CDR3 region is CSARGGTGANYGYTF. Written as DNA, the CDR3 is TGCAGTGCTAGGGGGGGGACAGGGGCTAACTATGGCTACACCTTC.

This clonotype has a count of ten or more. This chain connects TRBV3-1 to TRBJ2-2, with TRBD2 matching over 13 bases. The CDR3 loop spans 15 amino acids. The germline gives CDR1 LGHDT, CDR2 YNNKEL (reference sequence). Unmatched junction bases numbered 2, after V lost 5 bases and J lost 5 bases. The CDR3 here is CASSKLAGGTGELFF. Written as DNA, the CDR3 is TGTGCCAGCAGCAAACTAGCGGGAGGGACCGGGGAGCTGTTTTTT.

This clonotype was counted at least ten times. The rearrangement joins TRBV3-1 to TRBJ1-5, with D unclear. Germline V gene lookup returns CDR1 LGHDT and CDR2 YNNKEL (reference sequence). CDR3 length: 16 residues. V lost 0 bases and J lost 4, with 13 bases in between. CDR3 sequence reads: CASSQDTATGNQPQHF. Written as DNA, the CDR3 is TGTGCCAGCAGCCAAGATACCGCGACGGGGAATCAGCCCCAGCATTTT. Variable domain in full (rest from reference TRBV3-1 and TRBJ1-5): DTAVSQTPKYLVTQMGNDKSIKCEQNLGHDTMYWYKQDSKKFLKIMFSYNNKELIINETVPNRFSPKSPDKAHLNLHINSLELGDSAVYFCASSQDTATGNQPQHFGDGTRLSIL.

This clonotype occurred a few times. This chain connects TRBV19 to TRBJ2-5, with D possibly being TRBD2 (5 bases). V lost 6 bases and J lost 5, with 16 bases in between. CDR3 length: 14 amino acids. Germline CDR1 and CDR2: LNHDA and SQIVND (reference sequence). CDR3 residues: CASSFLLEAETQYF. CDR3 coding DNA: TGTGCCAGTAGCTTCTTACTAGAAGCGGAGACCCAGTACTTC.

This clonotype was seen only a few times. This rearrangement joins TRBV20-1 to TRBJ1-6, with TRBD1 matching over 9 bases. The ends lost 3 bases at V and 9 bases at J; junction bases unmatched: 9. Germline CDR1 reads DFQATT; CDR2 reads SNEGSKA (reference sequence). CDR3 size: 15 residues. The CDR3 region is CSARAGDRAGSPLHF. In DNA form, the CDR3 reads TGCAGTGCTAGGGCCGGGGACAGGGCTGGTTCACCCCTCCACTTT.

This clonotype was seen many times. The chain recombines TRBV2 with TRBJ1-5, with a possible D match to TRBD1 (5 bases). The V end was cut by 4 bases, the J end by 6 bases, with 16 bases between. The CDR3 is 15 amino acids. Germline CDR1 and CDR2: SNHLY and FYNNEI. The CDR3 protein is CASSADMGTSQPQHF. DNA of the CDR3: TGTGCCAGCAGTGCCGACATGGGGACCTCTCAGCCCCAGCATTTT.

CDR3 amino acids: CASSQDVGAYGYTF. The DNA of the CDR3 is TGCGCCAGCAGCCAAGATGTAGGGGCTTATGGCTACACCTTC. The chain combines TRBV4-1 with TRBJ1-2, with D tentatively TRBD1 (5 bases). There are 14 residues in the CDR3. Trimming left V 0 bases short and J 5 bases short, with 10 bases between. CDR1 is MGHRA, CDR2 YSYEKL, per germline.

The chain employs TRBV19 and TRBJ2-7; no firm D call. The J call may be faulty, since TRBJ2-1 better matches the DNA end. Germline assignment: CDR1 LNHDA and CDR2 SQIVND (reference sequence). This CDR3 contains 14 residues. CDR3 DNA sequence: TGTGCCAGTAGTATGGGCTATTACTCCTACGAGCAGTTCTTC. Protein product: CASSMGYYSYEQFF.

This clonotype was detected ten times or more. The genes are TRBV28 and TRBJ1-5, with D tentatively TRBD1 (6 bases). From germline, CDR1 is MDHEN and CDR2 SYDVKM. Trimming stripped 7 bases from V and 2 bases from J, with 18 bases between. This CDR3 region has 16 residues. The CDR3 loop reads CASNRDGSWGNQPQHF. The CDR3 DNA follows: TGTGCCAGCAACAGGGACGGGTCTTGGGGCAATCAGCCCCAGCATTTT.

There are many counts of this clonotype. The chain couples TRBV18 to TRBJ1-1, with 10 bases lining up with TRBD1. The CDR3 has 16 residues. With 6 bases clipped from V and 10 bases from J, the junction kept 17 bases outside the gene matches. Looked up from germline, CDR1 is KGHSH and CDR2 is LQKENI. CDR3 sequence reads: CASSKAPGQGLSGAFF. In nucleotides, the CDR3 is TGTGCCAGCTCCAAGGCACCGGGACAGGGGCTGTCGGGAGCTTTCTTT.

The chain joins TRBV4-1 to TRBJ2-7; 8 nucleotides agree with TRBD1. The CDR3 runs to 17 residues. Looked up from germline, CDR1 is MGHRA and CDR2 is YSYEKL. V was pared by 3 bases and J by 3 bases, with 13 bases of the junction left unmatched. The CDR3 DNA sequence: TGCGCCAGCAGCCAGTCCCTCGGACAGGGTTATGACTACGAGCAGTACTTC. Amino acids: CASSQSLGQGYDYEQYF.

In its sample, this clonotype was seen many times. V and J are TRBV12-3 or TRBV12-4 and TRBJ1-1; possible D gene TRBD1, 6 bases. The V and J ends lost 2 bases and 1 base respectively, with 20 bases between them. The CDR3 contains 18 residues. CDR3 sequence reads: CASSLYPPRDTENTEAFF. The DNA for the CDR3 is TGTGCCAGCAGTTTATACCCACCTAGGGACACCGAGAACACTGAAGCTTTCTTT.

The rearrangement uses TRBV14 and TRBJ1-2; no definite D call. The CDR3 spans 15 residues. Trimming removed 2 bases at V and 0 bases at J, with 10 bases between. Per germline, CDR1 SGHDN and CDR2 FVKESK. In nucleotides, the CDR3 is TGTGCCAGCAGCCAATGGGCAGGAGCTAACTATGGCTACACCTTC. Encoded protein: CASSQWAGANYGYTF.

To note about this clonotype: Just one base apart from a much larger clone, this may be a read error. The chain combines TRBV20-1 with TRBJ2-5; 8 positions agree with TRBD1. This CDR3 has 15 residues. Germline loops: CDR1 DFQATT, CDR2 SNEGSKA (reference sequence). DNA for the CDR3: TGCAGTGCTACGGGGGATCTGGACAGGGTAGAGGCCCAGTACTTC. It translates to CSATGDLDRVEAQYF.

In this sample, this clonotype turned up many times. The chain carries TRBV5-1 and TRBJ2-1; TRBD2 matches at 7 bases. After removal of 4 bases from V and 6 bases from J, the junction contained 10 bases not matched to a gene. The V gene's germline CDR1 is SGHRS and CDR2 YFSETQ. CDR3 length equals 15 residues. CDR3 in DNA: TGCGCCAGCAGCCCCCAGCGGGAATTGGCCAATGAGCAGTTCTTC. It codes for CASSPQRELANEQFF.

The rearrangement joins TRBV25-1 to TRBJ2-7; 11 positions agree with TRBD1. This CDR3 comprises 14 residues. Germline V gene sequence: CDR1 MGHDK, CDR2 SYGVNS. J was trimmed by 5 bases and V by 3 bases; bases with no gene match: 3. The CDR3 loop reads CASSDLDRGHEQYF. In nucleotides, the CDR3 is TGTGCCAGCAGTGACCTGGACAGGGGGCACGAGCAGTACTTC.

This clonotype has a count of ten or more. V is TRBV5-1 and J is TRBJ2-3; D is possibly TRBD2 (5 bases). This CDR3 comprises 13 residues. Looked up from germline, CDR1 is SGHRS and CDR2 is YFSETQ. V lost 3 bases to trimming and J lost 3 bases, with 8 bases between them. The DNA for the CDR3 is TGCGCCAGCAGCTCGGGAAAGACAGATACGCAGTATTTT. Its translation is CASSSGKTDTQYF.

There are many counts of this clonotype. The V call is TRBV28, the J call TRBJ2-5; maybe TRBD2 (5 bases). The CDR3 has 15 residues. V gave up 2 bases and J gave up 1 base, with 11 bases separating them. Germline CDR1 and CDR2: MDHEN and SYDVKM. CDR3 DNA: TGTGCCAGCAGTTTAGAGGACTCGTTCCAAGAGACCCAGTACTTC. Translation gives CASSLEDSFQETQYF.

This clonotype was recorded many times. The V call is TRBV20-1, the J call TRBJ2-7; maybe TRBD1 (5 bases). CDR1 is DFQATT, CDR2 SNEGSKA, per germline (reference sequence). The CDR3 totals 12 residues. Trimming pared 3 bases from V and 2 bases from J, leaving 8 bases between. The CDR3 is CSASQGTYEQYF. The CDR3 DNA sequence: TGCAGTGCTAGCCAGGGTACCTACGAGCAGTACTTC.

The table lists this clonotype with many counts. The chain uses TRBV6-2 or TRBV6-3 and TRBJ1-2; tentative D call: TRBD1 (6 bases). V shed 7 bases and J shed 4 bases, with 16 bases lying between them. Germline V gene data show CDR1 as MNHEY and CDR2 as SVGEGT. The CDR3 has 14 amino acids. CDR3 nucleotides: TGTGCCAGCACCGCGGGGGGCGAAGTCTATGGCTACACCTTC. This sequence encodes CASTAGGEVYGYTF.

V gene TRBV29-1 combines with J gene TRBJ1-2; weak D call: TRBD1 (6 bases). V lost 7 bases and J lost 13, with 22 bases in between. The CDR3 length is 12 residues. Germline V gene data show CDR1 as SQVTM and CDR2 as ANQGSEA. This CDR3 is CSAGPGAQGATF. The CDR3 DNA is TGCAGCGCTGGACCAGGGGCCCAAGGTGCCACCTTC. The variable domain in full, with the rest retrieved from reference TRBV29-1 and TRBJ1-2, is SAVISQKPSRDICQRGTSLTIQCQVDSQVTMMFWYRQQPGQSLTLIATANQGSEATYESGFVIDKFPISRPNLTFSTLTVSNMSPEDSSIYLCSAGPGAQGATFGSGTRLTVV.

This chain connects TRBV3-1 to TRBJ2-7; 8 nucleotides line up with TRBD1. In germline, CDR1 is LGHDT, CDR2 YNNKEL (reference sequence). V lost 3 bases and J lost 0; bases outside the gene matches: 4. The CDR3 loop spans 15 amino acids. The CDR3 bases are TGTGCCAGCAGCCAGTACAGGGGGATCTCCTACGAGCAGTACTTC. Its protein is CASSQYRGISYEQYF.

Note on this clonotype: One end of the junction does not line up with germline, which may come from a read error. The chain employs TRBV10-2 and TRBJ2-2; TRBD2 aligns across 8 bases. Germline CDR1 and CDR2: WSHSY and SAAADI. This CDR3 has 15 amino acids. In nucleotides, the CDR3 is TGCGCCAGCAGCAAAACTAGCGGTGGGACCGGGGAGCTGGTTTTT. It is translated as CASSKTSGGTGELVF.

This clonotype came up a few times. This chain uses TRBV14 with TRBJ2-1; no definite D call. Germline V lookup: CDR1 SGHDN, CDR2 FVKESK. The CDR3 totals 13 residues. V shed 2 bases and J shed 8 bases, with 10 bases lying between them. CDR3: CASSQILYDEQFF. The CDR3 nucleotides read TGTGCCAGCAGCCAAATTCTGTACGATGAGCAGTTCTTC.

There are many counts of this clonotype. CDR3 loop: CASSRRSTYEQYF. The CDR3 region has the DNA TGTGCCAGCAGCCGCCGGAGTACCTACGAGCAGTACTTC. V usage is TRBV3-1 and J usage is TRBJ2-7; D gene uncertain. The germline gives CDR1 LGHDT, CDR2 YNNKEL (reference sequence). This CDR3 has 13 amino acids. Trimming removed 4 bases from V and 2 bases from J, with 9 bases in between.

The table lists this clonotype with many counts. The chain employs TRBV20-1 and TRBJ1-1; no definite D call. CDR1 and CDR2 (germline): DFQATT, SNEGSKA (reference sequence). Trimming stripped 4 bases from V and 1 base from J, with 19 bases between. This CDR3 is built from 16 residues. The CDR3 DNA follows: TGCAGTGCTATCTCGGCAGGACGGACCTCGAACACTGAAGCTTTCTTT. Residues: CSAISAGRTSNTEAFF.

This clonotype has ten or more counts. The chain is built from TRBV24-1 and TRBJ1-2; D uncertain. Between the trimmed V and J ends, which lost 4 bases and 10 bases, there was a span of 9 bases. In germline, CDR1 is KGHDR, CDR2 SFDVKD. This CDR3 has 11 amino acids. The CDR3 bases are TGTGCCACCAGTGACAGTAGTGACTACACCTTC. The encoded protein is CATSDSSDYTF.

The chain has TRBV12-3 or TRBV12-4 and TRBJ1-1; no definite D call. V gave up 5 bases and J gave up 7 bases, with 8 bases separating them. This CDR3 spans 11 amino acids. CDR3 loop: CASSLIGEAFF. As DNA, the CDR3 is TGTGCCAGCAGTCTGATAGGTGAAGCTTTCTTT.

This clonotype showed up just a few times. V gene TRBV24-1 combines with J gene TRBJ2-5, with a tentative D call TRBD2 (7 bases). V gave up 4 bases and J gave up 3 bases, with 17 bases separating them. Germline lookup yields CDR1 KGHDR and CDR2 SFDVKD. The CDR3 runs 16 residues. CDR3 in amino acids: CATSDPTRGGKETQYF. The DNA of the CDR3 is TGTGCCACCAGTGACCCCACGAGGGGGGGCAAAGAGACCCAGTACTTC.

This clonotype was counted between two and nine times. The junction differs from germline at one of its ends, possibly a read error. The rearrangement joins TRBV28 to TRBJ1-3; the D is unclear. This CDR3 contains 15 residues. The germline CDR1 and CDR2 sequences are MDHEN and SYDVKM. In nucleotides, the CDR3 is TGTGCCAGCAGCCTGCTTTCGGGAATTGGAAACACCGTATATTTT. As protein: CASSLLSGIGNTVYF.